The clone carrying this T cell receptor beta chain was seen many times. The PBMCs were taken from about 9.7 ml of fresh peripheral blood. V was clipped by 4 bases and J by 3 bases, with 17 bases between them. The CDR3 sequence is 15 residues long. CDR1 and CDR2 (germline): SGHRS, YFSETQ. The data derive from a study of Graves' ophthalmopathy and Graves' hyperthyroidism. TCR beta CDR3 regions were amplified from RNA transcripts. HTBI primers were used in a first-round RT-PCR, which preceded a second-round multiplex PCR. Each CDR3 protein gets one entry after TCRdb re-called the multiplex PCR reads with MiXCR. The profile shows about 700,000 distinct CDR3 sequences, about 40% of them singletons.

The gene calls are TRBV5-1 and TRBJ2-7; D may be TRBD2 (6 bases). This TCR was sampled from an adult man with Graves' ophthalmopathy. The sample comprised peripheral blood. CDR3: CASSAANGGNYEQYF. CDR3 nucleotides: TGCGCCAGCAGCGCGGCTAATGGGGGGAACTACGAGCAGTACTTC. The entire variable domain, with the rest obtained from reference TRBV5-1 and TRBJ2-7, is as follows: KAGVTQTPRYLIKTRGQQVTLSCSPISGHRSVSWYQQTPGQGLQFLFEYFSETQRNKGNFPGRFSGRQFSNSRSEMNVSTLELGDSALYLCASSAANGGNYEQYFGPGTRLTVT.